This TCR beta chain was found in a study of cytomegalovirus exposure and HLA in healthy donors. As to this clone: The conserved phenylalanine or tryptophan normally closing the CDR3 is absent here, so this likely arose from a read error.

It was with 60 Vbeta and 13 Jbeta primers that the PCR ran. Here immunoSEQ multiplex PCR was the method, and the copy in TCRdb shows in-frame clones only, minus some. The sample shows about 170,000 clones, 80% to 85% of them seen only once. The CDR3 has 13 residues. Per the germline V gene, CDR1 is GTSNPN and CDR2 is SVGIG (reference sequence). Deletions cut 3 bases from V and 1 base from J, with 10 bases between. Source material: PBMCs. V usage is TRBV30 and J usage is TRBJ2-7; no firm D call. This receptor was taken from a girl aged 2 to 10 in good health and CMV-seropositive. The CDR3 nucleotides read TGTGCCTGGAGCGCCGCGGTATCCTACGAGCAGTACCTC. It translates to CAWSAAVSYEQYL.